One and the same sample provided the 27 T cell receptor beta chains below, sequenced in a study of spatial heterogeneity in lung cancer. Notes on the study in general: Tumor mutation count correlated with how many alpha and beta TCRs expanded intratumorally.

The sample's time point: sample taken at primary tumor resection. The antigens for these receptors are not known. TCRdb reprocessed the 5' RACE reads via MiXCR and lists one record per CDR3 protein. The sample contains about 3,500 distinct CDR3 sequences, roughly 4.6% of which appear only once. The sample was lung tumor tissue, taken at surgery. The receptors were sampled from a female donor with early-stage non-small cell lung cancer.

This clonotype was counted ten times or more. The library was prepared for alpha chains; this beta chain is a stray read, so its frequency means little. The CDR3 bases are TGTGCCACCAGTGACCTCCCTAGCGTAGCACAAGAGACCCAGTACTTC. Encoded protein: CATSDLPSVAQETQYF. This sequence joins TRBV24-1 and TRBJ2-5; D possibly corresponds to TRBD2 (6 bases). The CDR3 covers 16 residues. CDR1 and CDR2 (germline): KGHDR, SFDVKD. The ends were cut back, 4 bases at V and 2 bases at J, with 16 bases in the middle.

By its share, this clonotype is medium-sized. Since the library was made to target alpha chains, this beta chain is a stray read and its abundance is not meaningful. The chain combines TRBV6-5 with TRBJ2-3, with D hard to call. CDR1 is MNHEY and CDR2 is SVGAGI in the germline V gene. V was shortened by 0 bases and J by 3 bases, with 10 bases between the two germline ends. The CDR3 loop spans 15 amino acids. The CDR3 coding sequence is TGTGCCAGCAGTTACTCGATAGAAACTACAGATACGCAGTATTTT. Encoded protein: CASSYSIETTDTQYF.

This clonotype ranks as medium-sized. Little can be read into the size of this beta chain, an off-target read in a library designed for alpha chains. This chain uses TRBV29-1 with TRBJ2-7, with D possibly matching TRBD2 (6 bases). V was pared by 0 bases and J by 3 bases, with 6 bases between. Germline V gene sequence: CDR1 SQVTM, CDR2 ANQGSEA. The CDR3 contains 12 residues. CDR3 sequence reads: CSVEDGSYEQYF. The CDR3 DNA reads TGCAGCGTTGAAGACGGGAGCTACGAGCAGTACTTC.

By share, this clonotype ranks as medium-sized. Because this beta chain is a stray read in a library intended to capture alpha chains, its abundance should not be given much weight. The DNA of the CDR3 is TGTGCCAGCAGTACAGGGAATTGGAACACTGAAGCTTTCTTT. Its translation is CASSTGNWNTEAFF. The chain is built from TRBV28 and TRBJ1-1; D may be TRBD1 (6 bases). This CDR3 has 14 residues. V gave up 5 bases and J gave up 1 base, with 11 bases separating them. The germline gives CDR1 MDHEN, CDR2 SYDVKM.

Concerning this clonotype itself: This beta chain is a stray read from a library made for alpha chains; its abundance is not meaningful. The rearrangement joins TRBV7-2 to TRBJ2-7; 16 positions match TRBD2. V lost 0 bases, J lost 2 bases, and 4 bases stayed unmatched. This CDR3 is 18 amino acids long. The germline V gene has CDR1 SGHTA and CDR2 FQGNSA. CDR3 sequence: CASSLATGTSGRAYEQYF. CDR3 nucleotide sequence: TGTGCCAGCAGCTTAGCTACAGGGACTAGCGGGAGGGCCTACGAGCAGTACTTC.

Within the sample, this clonotype is medium-sized (0.01 to 0.1%). Within a library made for alpha chains, this beta chain is off target, and its count is uninformative. The chain is built from TRBV12-3 or TRBV12-4 and TRBJ2-3; no clear D gene. CDR3 length: 12 amino acids. Between the trimmed V and J ends, which lost 3 bases and 8 bases, there was a span of 9 bases. The DNA of the CDR3 is TGTGCCAGCAGTTTCCCGTTAACTACGCAGTATTTT. Its protein is CASSFPLTTQYF.

There are many counts of this clonotype. Being off target in a library aimed at alpha chains, this beta chain has a size of little meaning. This chain uses TRBV6-5 with TRBJ1-5; TRBD1 aligns across 7 bases. This CDR3 contains 13 residues. Germline V CDR1 and CDR2: MNHEY, SVGAGI. The V gene end was trimmed by 6 bases and the J gene end by 3 bases; junction bases not matched to a gene: 2. CDR3 nucleotides: TGTGCCAGCAGCGACAGGGTCAATCAGCCCCAGCATTTT. It yields the protein CASSDRVNQPQHF.

This clonotype is labeled medium-sized. For a library built for alpha chains, this beta chain is a stray read; little rests on its size. The DNA of the CDR3 is TGTGCCAGCAGTTTCTCCTTTTCCGGGACTAGACTTTCCTACGAGCAGTACTTC. Translation gives CASSFSFSGTRLSYEQYF. This chain joins TRBV28 and TRBJ2-7; the match to TRBD2 covers 8 bases. The germline CDR1 and CDR2 sequences are MDHEN and SYDVKM. Trimming at V came to 3 bases and at J to 1 base, leaving 14 bases not matched to a gene. This CDR3 region has 18 residues.

This clonotype occurred many times. This beta chain represents an off-target read in a library built for alpha chains; its size is of limited meaning. This rearrangement joins TRBV5-4 to TRBJ1-1, with TRBD1 identical over 7 bases. The CDR3 runs to 16 residues. CDR1 and CDR2 from the germline V gene are SGHNT and YYREEE (reference sequence). The ends lost 0 bases at V and 2 bases at J; junction bases unmatched: 7. The CDR3 is CASSLGQGIANTEAFF. CDR3 nucleotide sequence: TGTGCCAGCAGCTTGGGACAGGGTATAGCAAACACTGAAGCTTTCTTT.

This clonotype is judged medium-sized. This beta chain is a stray read from a library made for alpha chains; its abundance is not meaningful. The chain carries TRBV5-1 and TRBJ1-3; D remains ambiguous. Germline loops: CDR1 SGHRS, CDR2 YFSETQ. The CDR3 runs to 11 residues. V was trimmed by 5 bases and J by 1 base, leaving 1 base between them. The CDR3 nucleotides are TGCGCCAGCAGGTCTGGAAACACCATATATTTT. It translates to CASRSGNTIYF.

By sample fraction, this clonotype is large. This beta chain is a stray sequence in a library constructed for alpha chains; its clone size is not meaningful. This rearrangement joins TRBV7-9 to TRBJ1-1; 8 bases agree with TRBD1. The germline CDR1 and CDR2 sequences are SEHNR and FQNEAQ (reference sequence). The J segment lost 5 bases and the V segment lost 5 bases, leaving 4 bases of the junction unmatched. This CDR3 region has 13 residues. CDR3 region: CASSPRQGTEAFF. CDR3 sequence (DNA): TGTGCCAGCAGCCCTCGACAGGGGACTGAAGCTTTCTTT.

This clonotype was found a few times. Found in a library prepared for alpha chains, this beta chain is an off-target read, and its abundance has little meaning. The rearrangement uses TRBV5-6 and TRBJ2-4; tentative D call: TRBD1 (6 bases). The CDR3 is 13 residues long. The V gene lost 4 bases and the J gene lost 8 bases, with 13 bases spanning the gap. Germline V gene data show CDR1 as SGHDT and CDR2 as YYEEEE. The CDR3 DNA is TGTGCCAGCAGCAGACAGGCTCGGGACATTCAGTACTTC. The encoded protein is CASSRQARDIQYF.

This clonotype appeared many times. This beta chain appears as a stray read in a library generated for alpha chains; its size is not informative. The rearrangement uses TRBV29-1 and TRBJ1-2; a possible D gene is TRBD1 (5 bases). The CDR3 has 13 amino acids. V was trimmed by 4 bases and J by 5 bases, leaving 14 bases between them. Per germline, CDR1 SQVTM and CDR2 ANQGSEA. The CDR3 coding sequence is TGCAGCGTTGGGGGGGTTGAGCTGTATGGCTACACCTTC. Protein sequence: CSVGGVELYGYTF.

This clonotype was seen a few times. With the library built for alpha chains, this beta chain is off target and its frequency is not meaningful. V gene TRBV12-3 or TRBV12-4 combines with J gene TRBJ1-2, with D uncertain. The V gene lost 5 bases and the J gene lost 2 bases, with 12 bases spanning the gap. The CDR3 has 14 residues. In DNA, the CDR3 is TGTGCCAGCAGTCGGTCGACGGACAACTATGGCTACACCTTC. Translated: CASSRSTDNYGYTF.

In this sample, this clonotype is medium-sized. Found in a library prepared for alpha chains, this beta chain is an off-target read, and its abundance has little meaning. V gene TRBV28 combines with J gene TRBJ2-7, with 7 bases fitting TRBD1. V shed 6 bases, J shed 6 bases, and the junction held 11 bases outside the gene matches. There are 14 residues in the CDR3. CDR1 is MDHEN and CDR2 is SYDVKM in the germline V gene. CDR3 sequence: CASRDRPLTSEQYF. The CDR3 coding sequence is TGTGCCAGCAGGGACAGGCCCCTAACATCCGAGCAGTACTTC.

Comment on this clonotype: Within a library made for alpha chains, this beta chain is off target, and its count is uninformative. This rearrangement joins TRBV21-1 to TRBJ1-1; the tabulated D call, TRBD1, remains unverified against the DNA. TRBV21-1 is recorded as a pseudogene. The CDR3 loop spans 19 amino acids. The DNA for the CDR3 is TGTGCCAGCAGCAGGGGGAAAAACCGGGACAGGGGAAGGGACACTGAAGCTTTCTTT. It encodes CASSRGKNRDRGRDTEAFF.

This clonotype has a count of ten or more. This beta chain turned up in a library designed for alpha chains; as an off-target read, its abundance says little. This chain connects TRBV6-1 to TRBJ2-7; TRBD1 might be the D (6 bases). The CDR3 runs to 13 residues. Germline V lookup: CDR1 MNHNS, CDR2 SASEGT. V gave up 5 bases and J gave up 2 bases, with 10 bases separating them. CDR3 residues: CASSTDRPYEQYV. Written as DNA, the CDR3 is TGTGCCAGCAGTACGGACAGACCCTACGAGCAGTACGTC.

This clonotype occurred many times. This beta chain lies outside the target of a library built for alpha chains; its clone size means little. The CDR3 protein is CASSLKPSAGSYGYTF. The CDR3 coding sequence is TGTGCCAGCAGCTTGAAGCCTTCGGCAGGGAGTTATGGCTACACCTTC. The chain uses TRBV5-6 and TRBJ1-2, with a tentative D call TRBD1 (5 bases). Between the trimmed V and J ends, which lost 1 base and 5 bases, there was a span of 18 bases. CDR1 and CDR2 from the germline V gene are SGHDT and YYEEEE. The CDR3 has 16 residues.

To note about this clonotype: The size of this beta chain means little, since it is a stray read in a library made for alpha chains. The V and J genes are TRBV7-8 and TRBJ1-1, with 8 bases identical to TRBD1. V trimming: 4 bases; J trimming: 5 bases; junction bases outside the gene matches: 9. There are 15 residues in the CDR3. Germline loops: CDR1 SGHVS, CDR2 FQNEAQ. The CDR3 coding sequence is TGTGCCAGCAGCTCGCAGGGGGCGGGGGCGACTGAAGCTTTCTTT. It codes for CASSSQGAGATEAFF.

This clonotype was detected ten times or more. This beta chain appears as a stray read in a library generated for alpha chains; its size is not informative. The chain joins TRBV6-1 to TRBJ1-2; 7 bases align to TRBD1. Germline CDR1 and CDR2: MNHNS and SASEGT. J lost 5 bases, V lost 7 bases, and 7 bases had no gene match. The CDR3 has 13 residues. CDR3 DNA sequence: TGTGCCAGCACCCCTCCGGGACAGTATGGCTACACCTTC. This codes for CASTPPGQYGYTF.

This clonotype appeared many times. Little can be read into the size of this beta chain, an off-target read in a library designed for alpha chains. The J gene is TRBJ1-6, the V gene TRBV29-1, with D possibly matching TRBD1 (5 bases). V was pared by 2 bases and J by 17 bases, with 22 bases between. Germline CDR1 and CDR2: SQVTM and ANQGSEA. The CDR3 is made up of 14 amino acids. CDR3 sequence reads: CSVELGQGTRKIHF. The CDR3 DNA reads TGCAGCGTTGAACTCGGGCAGGGAACTCGGAAAATCCACTTT.

Relative to its sample, this clonotype is medium-sized. This beta chain came through as a stray read in a library set up for alpha chains, and its size says little. The chain employs TRBV7-9 and TRBJ2-2; 9 bases are shared with TRBD1. Trimming removed 6 bases from V and 7 bases from J; junction bases left unmatched: 9. The CDR3 contains 15 residues. CDR1 and CDR2 (germline): SEHNR, FQNEAQ (reference sequence). In DNA form, the CDR3 reads TGTGCCAGCAGGCCTCCCGGGACAGGGAACGGGGAGCTGTTTTTT. It encodes CASRPPGTGNGELFF.

This clonotype is labeled as medium-sized. The library was built for alpha chains, so this beta chain is an off-target read and its size means little. V is TRBV2 and J is TRBJ2-1; 7 nucleotides align to TRBD1. The CDR3 is made up of 12 amino acids. J was trimmed by 8 bases and V by 4 bases; bases with no gene match: 2. Germline V gene lookup returns CDR1 SNHLY and CDR2 FYNNEI. CDR3 region: CASSAQGYEQFF. The CDR3 DNA sequence: TGTGCCAGCAGTGCACAGGGGTATGAGCAGTTCTTC. The full variable domain, in which reference TRBV2 and TRBJ2-1 provide the parts outside the CDR3, is EPEVTQTPSHQVTQMGQEVILRCVPISNHLYFYWYRQILGQKVEFLVSFYNNEISEKSEIFDDQFSVERPDGSNFTLKIRSTKLEDSAMYFCASSAQGYEQFFGPGTRLTVL.

On this clonotype: Found in a library prepared for alpha chains, this beta chain is an off-target read, and its abundance has little meaning. The chain uses TRBV10-1 and TRBJ2-1, with 11 bases fitting TRBD2. This CDR3 has 16 residues. V lost 2 bases, J lost 3 bases, and 3 bases stayed unmatched. The V gene's germline CDR1 is WNHNN and CDR2 SYGVQD (reference sequence). CDR3 DNA: TGCGCCAGCAGTGAGCTAGCGGGAGGTCGCTACAATGAGCAGTTCTTC. Its protein is CASSELAGGRYNEQFF.

Notes on this clonotype: Little can be read into the size of this beta chain, an off-target read in a library designed for alpha chains. The CDR3, as DNA: TGTGCCAGCAGCCTGAGGCGGGGAGGGCAGCCCCAGCATTTT. Encoded protein: CASSLRRGGQPQHF. The J gene is TRBJ1-5, the V gene TRBV6-5; no firm D call. Germline V gives CDR1 MNHEY, CDR2 SVGAGI. V lost 6 bases to trimming and J lost 7 bases, with 16 bases between them. This CDR3 is 14 amino acids long.

This clonotype is termed large. Little can be read into the size of this beta chain, an off-target read in a library designed for alpha chains. The chain couples TRBV7-2 to TRBJ2-5, with 9 positions matching TRBD2. V was pared by 2 bases and J by 2 bases, with 3 bases of the junction left unmatched. Germline values: CDR1 SGHTA, CDR2 FQGNSA. This CDR3 is 15 amino acids long. This CDR3 reads CASSLPSGAQETQYF. The CDR3 DNA reads TGTGCCAGCAGCTTACCTAGCGGGGCTCAAGAGACCCAGTACTTC.

This clonotype has more than one count but fewer than ten. This beta chain came through as a stray read in a library set up for alpha chains, and its size says little. The chain carries TRBV6-1 and TRBJ1-1; D is unresolved. The CDR3 is made up of 13 amino acids. Germline assignment: CDR1 MNHNS and CDR2 SASEGT. With 4 bases removed from V and 4 bases from J, the gap between germline ends came to 10 bases. The CDR3 bases are TGTGCCAGCAGTGTAACAGACCCCACTGAAGCTTTCTTT. It yields the protein CASSVTDPTEAFF.